This entry features one TCR beta chain sequence. The V and J ends lost 4 bases and 3 bases, in that order; junction bases with no gene match: 7. From germline, CDR1 is SGHRS and CDR2 YFSETQ. This CDR3 region has 14 residues. This entry is derived from a study of T cell changes during pregnancy in multiple sclerosis. Only in-frame clones appear in the TCRdb table, and some are missing; sequencing was by immunoSEQ multiplex PCR. In the table there are 45,000 to 65,000 clones, about 93% of which are singletons. This material consisted of CD4+ T cells from peripheral blood mononuclear cells, taken in the second trimester of pregnancy. This clonotype was obtained from a female donor with multiple sclerosis, enrolled in a pregnancy study. The rearrangement uses TRBV5-1 and TRBJ2-7; 7 bases are a match to TRBD1. CDR3 residues: CASSADRVFYEQYF. The CDR3 DNA is TGCGCCAGCAGCGCCGACAGGGTTTTCTACGAGCAGTACTTC.